The 21 T cell receptor beta chains listed next were all sequenced from one sample in a study of T cell responses to AZD1222 COVID-19 vaccine. Repertoires were generated with immunoSEQ multiplex PCR, while TCRdb's copy carries only in-frame clones and drops some. The data show over 110,000 clones, approximately 90% seen once. The starting material was peripheral blood, obtained on day 0 of AZD1222 vaccination. Receptors were obtained from an adult in good health.

The chain employs TRBV6-5 and TRBJ1-1; 8 nucleotides agree with TRBD1. The CDR3 length is 13 residues. The germline CDR1 and CDR2 sequences are MNHEY and SVGAGI. J was trimmed by 7 bases and V by 5 bases; bases with no gene match: 6. CDR3 coding DNA: TGTGCCAGCAGTCTTAGGACAGGGTTTGAAGCTTTCTTT. Protein sequence: CASSLRTGFEAFF.

The chain recombines TRBV5-8 with TRBJ2-7; TRBD1 agrees at 8 bases. Germline V gene lookup returns CDR1 SGHTS and CDR2 YDEGEE. J gave up 3 bases and V 0 bases, and 5 bases lay outside the gene matches. This CDR3 has 15 residues. The CDR3 loop is CASSLAGQVLYEQYF. In DNA, the CDR3 is TGTGCCAGCAGCTTGGCGGGACAGGTGCTCTACGAGCAGTACTTC.

This chain connects TRBV5-1 to TRBJ2-1; D is unresolved. CDR3 length: 13 residues. Germline CDR1 and CDR2: SGHRS and YFSETQ. The V and J ends lost 9 bases and 3 bases respectively, with 13 bases between them. The CDR3 region has the DNA TGCGCCACCCGACCGACCATCTACAATGAGCAGTTCTTC. This translates into CATRPTIYNEQFF.

The sample holds a few counts of this clone. The chain is built from TRBV19 and TRBJ2-7, with 7 bases lining up with TRBD1. The J segment lost 3 bases and the V segment lost 10 bases, leaving 3 bases of the junction unmatched. Germline CDR1 reads LNHDA; CDR2 reads SQIVND (reference sequence). The CDR3 loop spans 11 amino acids. DNA for the CDR3: TGTGCCACCTCAGGGGGCTACGAGCAGTACTTC. It codes for CATSGGYEQYF.

The CDR3 sequence: CASSKGDRAAGANVLTF. The CDR3 DNA sequence: TGTGCCAGCAGCAAGGGGGACAGGGCGGCTGGGGCCAACGTCCTGACTTTC. The V gene is TRBV21-1, the J gene TRBJ2-6; TRBD1 reflects the table's D call only, with no check against the DNA. TRBV21-1 is a pseudogene. The CDR3 extends over 17 amino acids.

V gene TRBV12-3 or TRBV12-4 combines with J gene TRBJ1-5; D gene unclear. V was trimmed by 6 bases and J by 11 bases, leaving 14 bases between them. This CDR3 is built from 12 residues. The CDR3 nucleotides read TGTGCCAGCAGCTCCGCGGTTGAGGCCCAGCATTTT. Its protein is CASSSAVEAQHF.

The V gene is TRBV5-1, the J gene TRBJ2-3; 7 bases match TRBD1. Germline CDR1 SGHRS, CDR2 YFSETQ. Trimming removed 1 base from V and 1 base from J; junction bases left unmatched: 3. This CDR3 comprises 15 residues. CDR3 DNA sequence: TGCGCCAGCAGCTTGAAGGGGGCCGGCACAGATACGCAGTATTTT. Translating it yields CASSLKGAGTDTQYF.

Only a few counts were recorded for this clone. V gene TRBV5-8 combines with J gene TRBJ1-2; unclear D gene. Germline-derived CDR1 and CDR2 are SGHTS and YDEGEE. There are 14 residues in the CDR3. V was trimmed by 5 bases and J by 0 bases, leaving 11 bases between them. The CDR3 region has the DNA TGTGCCAGCAGAATACCGGTTACTAACTATGGCTACACCTTC. Residues: CASRIPVTNYGYTF.

This sequence joins TRBV11-2 and TRBJ1-2; TRBD1 aligns across 8 bases. CDR1 is SGHAT and CDR2 is FQNNGV in the germline V gene. The V gene end was trimmed by 4 bases and the J gene end by 5 bases; junction bases not matched to a gene: 3. This CDR3 has 13 amino acids. CDR3 coding DNA: TGTGCCAGCAGCTCCAGGGGGCCATATGGCTACACCTTC. The encoded protein is CASSSRGPYGYTF.

This rearrangement joins TRBV18 to TRBJ1-5, with a weak D call TRBD1 (6 bases). This CDR3 is 14 amino acids long. Germline values: CDR1 KGHSH, CDR2 LQKENI. The V and J ends lost 3 bases and 7 bases respectively, with 13 bases between them. CDR3 loop: CASSPTGPGQPQHF. In nucleotides, the CDR3 is TGTGCCAGCTCACCGACAGGTCCGGGGCAGCCCCAGCATTTT.

The J gene is TRBJ2-2, the V gene TRBV30; 7 nucleotides line up with TRBD1. Losses at the gene ends were 3 bases for V and 0 bases for J; bases not matched to a gene: 1. CDR3 length: 14 amino acids. The germline V gene has CDR1 GTSNPN and CDR2 SVGIG (reference sequence). In DNA form, the CDR3 reads TGTGCCTGGAGGGGGACAGCGAACACCGGGGAGCTGTTTTTT. It is translated as CAWRGTANTGELFF.

The chain joins TRBV9 to TRBJ1-2; no clear D. Trimming pared 4 bases from V and 1 base from J, leaving 20 bases between. The CDR3 loop spans 17 amino acids. Looked up from germline, CDR1 is SGDLS and CDR2 is YYNGEE. The CDR3 nucleotides read TGTGCCAGCAGCCCGGCGAGCAGGCTAAGGGATAACTATGGCTACACCTTC. Its protein is CASSPASRLRDNYGYTF.

The gene calls are TRBV3-1 (or the pseudogene TRBV3-2) and TRBJ2-7; TRBD2 matches at 13 bases. The CDR3 loop spans 15 amino acids. V shed 3 bases, J shed 5 bases, and the junction held 4 bases outside the gene matches. The germline gives CDR1 LGHDT, CDR2 YNNKEL (reference sequence). The CDR3 DNA follows: TGTGCCAGCAGCCATTGGACTAGCGGGAGCCACGAGCAGTACTTC. Translating gives CASSHWTSGSHEQYF.

The chain recombines TRBV19 with TRBJ2-5; tentatively, D is TRBD2 (5 bases). Trimming cost V 5 bases and J 5 bases, with 15 bases left between them. The CDR3 covers 14 residues. CDR1 and CDR2 (germline): LNHDA, SQIVND (reference sequence). The CDR3 reads CASSWGVSGETQYF. DNA of the CDR3: TGTGCCAGTAGTTGGGGTGTAAGCGGCGAGACCCAGTACTTC.

The gene calls are TRBV9 and TRBJ2-3; 10 bases agree with TRBD2. V lost 4 bases, J lost 4 bases, and 9 bases stayed unmatched. Looked up from germline, CDR1 is SGDLS and CDR2 is YYNGEE. The CDR3 is 16 amino acids. The CDR3 loop is CASSSSGSGGSDTQYF. DNA for the CDR3: TGTGCCAGCAGCTCTAGTGGTAGCGGGGGGTCAGATACGCAGTATTTT.

The chain uses TRBV19 and TRBJ2-1; D uncertain. Germline V CDR1 and CDR2: LNHDA, SQIVND (reference sequence). The ends were cut back, 11 bases at V and 7 bases at J, with 12 bases in the middle. This CDR3 contains 11 residues. CDR3: CAFTERNEQFF. The CDR3, as DNA: TGTGCCTTTACTGAACGGAATGAGCAGTTCTTC.

The chain joins TRBV27 to TRBJ2-1; TRBD2 is a possible D gene (5 bases). Germline V gives CDR1 MNHEY, CDR2 SMNVEV (reference sequence). The CDR3 totals 13 residues. Trimming stripped 8 bases from V and 1 base from J, with 9 bases between. DNA for the CDR3: TGTGCCAGCTCGGGGAGATCCTACAATGAGCAGTTCTTC. This gives the protein CASSGRSYNEQFF.

The chain couples TRBV27 to TRBJ2-3; D might be TRBD1 or TRBD2, each matching 5 bases. Germline lookup yields CDR1 MNHEY and CDR2 SMNVEV (reference sequence). The CDR3 runs 17 residues. V lost 2 bases to trimming and J lost 2 bases, with 17 bases between them. This chain's CDR3 is CASSLLGRFTHTDTQYF. In DNA form, the CDR3 reads TGTGCCAGCAGTTTACTGGGACGGTTTACCCACACAGATACGCAGTATTTT.

This chain uses TRBV7-3 with TRBJ2-1; TRBD2 matches 9 bases. CDR3 length: 18 amino acids. In germline, CDR1 is SGHTA, CDR2 FQGTGA. J was trimmed by 3 bases and V by 5 bases; bases with no gene match: 14. The CDR3 coding sequence is TGTGCCAGCAGCGCATCCCCCACTAGCGGGCTGGGCTACAATGAGCAGTTCTTC. Translation: CASSASPTSGLGYNEQFF.

The chain is built from TRBV5-1 and TRBJ2-3; 10 bases map to TRBD1. Looked up from germline, CDR1 is SGHRS and CDR2 is YFSETQ. Germline trimming cut 3 bases from V and 5 bases from J; bases unmatched to any gene: 6. The CDR3 length is 15 residues. The CDR3 sequence is CASSWGQGKRDTQYF. In DNA form, the CDR3 reads TGCGCCAGCAGCTGGGGACAGGGGAAACGAGATACGCAGTATTTT.

The chain recombines TRBV2 with TRBJ1-5; no definite D call. The CDR3 runs 16 residues. The V gene's germline CDR1 is SNHLY and CDR2 FYNNEI. V lost 0 bases to trimming and J lost 8 bases, with 17 bases between them. CDR3 DNA: TGTGCCAGCAGTGAAGCGCTTAGGGCGACGTGGGAGCCCCAGCATTTT. It codes for CASSEALRATWEPQHF.